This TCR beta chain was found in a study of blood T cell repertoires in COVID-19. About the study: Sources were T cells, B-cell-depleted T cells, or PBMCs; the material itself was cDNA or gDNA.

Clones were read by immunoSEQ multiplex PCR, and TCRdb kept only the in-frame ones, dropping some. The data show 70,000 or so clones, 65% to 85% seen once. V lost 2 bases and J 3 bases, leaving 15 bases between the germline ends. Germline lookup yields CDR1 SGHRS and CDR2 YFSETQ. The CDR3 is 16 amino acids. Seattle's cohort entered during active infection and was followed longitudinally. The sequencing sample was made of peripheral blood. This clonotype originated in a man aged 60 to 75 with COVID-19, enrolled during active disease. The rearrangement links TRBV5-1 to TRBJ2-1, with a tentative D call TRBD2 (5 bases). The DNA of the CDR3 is TGCGCCAGCAGCTTAGCGGTGCGGTCAAACTACAATGAGCAGTTCTTC. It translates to CASSLAVRSNYNEQFF.